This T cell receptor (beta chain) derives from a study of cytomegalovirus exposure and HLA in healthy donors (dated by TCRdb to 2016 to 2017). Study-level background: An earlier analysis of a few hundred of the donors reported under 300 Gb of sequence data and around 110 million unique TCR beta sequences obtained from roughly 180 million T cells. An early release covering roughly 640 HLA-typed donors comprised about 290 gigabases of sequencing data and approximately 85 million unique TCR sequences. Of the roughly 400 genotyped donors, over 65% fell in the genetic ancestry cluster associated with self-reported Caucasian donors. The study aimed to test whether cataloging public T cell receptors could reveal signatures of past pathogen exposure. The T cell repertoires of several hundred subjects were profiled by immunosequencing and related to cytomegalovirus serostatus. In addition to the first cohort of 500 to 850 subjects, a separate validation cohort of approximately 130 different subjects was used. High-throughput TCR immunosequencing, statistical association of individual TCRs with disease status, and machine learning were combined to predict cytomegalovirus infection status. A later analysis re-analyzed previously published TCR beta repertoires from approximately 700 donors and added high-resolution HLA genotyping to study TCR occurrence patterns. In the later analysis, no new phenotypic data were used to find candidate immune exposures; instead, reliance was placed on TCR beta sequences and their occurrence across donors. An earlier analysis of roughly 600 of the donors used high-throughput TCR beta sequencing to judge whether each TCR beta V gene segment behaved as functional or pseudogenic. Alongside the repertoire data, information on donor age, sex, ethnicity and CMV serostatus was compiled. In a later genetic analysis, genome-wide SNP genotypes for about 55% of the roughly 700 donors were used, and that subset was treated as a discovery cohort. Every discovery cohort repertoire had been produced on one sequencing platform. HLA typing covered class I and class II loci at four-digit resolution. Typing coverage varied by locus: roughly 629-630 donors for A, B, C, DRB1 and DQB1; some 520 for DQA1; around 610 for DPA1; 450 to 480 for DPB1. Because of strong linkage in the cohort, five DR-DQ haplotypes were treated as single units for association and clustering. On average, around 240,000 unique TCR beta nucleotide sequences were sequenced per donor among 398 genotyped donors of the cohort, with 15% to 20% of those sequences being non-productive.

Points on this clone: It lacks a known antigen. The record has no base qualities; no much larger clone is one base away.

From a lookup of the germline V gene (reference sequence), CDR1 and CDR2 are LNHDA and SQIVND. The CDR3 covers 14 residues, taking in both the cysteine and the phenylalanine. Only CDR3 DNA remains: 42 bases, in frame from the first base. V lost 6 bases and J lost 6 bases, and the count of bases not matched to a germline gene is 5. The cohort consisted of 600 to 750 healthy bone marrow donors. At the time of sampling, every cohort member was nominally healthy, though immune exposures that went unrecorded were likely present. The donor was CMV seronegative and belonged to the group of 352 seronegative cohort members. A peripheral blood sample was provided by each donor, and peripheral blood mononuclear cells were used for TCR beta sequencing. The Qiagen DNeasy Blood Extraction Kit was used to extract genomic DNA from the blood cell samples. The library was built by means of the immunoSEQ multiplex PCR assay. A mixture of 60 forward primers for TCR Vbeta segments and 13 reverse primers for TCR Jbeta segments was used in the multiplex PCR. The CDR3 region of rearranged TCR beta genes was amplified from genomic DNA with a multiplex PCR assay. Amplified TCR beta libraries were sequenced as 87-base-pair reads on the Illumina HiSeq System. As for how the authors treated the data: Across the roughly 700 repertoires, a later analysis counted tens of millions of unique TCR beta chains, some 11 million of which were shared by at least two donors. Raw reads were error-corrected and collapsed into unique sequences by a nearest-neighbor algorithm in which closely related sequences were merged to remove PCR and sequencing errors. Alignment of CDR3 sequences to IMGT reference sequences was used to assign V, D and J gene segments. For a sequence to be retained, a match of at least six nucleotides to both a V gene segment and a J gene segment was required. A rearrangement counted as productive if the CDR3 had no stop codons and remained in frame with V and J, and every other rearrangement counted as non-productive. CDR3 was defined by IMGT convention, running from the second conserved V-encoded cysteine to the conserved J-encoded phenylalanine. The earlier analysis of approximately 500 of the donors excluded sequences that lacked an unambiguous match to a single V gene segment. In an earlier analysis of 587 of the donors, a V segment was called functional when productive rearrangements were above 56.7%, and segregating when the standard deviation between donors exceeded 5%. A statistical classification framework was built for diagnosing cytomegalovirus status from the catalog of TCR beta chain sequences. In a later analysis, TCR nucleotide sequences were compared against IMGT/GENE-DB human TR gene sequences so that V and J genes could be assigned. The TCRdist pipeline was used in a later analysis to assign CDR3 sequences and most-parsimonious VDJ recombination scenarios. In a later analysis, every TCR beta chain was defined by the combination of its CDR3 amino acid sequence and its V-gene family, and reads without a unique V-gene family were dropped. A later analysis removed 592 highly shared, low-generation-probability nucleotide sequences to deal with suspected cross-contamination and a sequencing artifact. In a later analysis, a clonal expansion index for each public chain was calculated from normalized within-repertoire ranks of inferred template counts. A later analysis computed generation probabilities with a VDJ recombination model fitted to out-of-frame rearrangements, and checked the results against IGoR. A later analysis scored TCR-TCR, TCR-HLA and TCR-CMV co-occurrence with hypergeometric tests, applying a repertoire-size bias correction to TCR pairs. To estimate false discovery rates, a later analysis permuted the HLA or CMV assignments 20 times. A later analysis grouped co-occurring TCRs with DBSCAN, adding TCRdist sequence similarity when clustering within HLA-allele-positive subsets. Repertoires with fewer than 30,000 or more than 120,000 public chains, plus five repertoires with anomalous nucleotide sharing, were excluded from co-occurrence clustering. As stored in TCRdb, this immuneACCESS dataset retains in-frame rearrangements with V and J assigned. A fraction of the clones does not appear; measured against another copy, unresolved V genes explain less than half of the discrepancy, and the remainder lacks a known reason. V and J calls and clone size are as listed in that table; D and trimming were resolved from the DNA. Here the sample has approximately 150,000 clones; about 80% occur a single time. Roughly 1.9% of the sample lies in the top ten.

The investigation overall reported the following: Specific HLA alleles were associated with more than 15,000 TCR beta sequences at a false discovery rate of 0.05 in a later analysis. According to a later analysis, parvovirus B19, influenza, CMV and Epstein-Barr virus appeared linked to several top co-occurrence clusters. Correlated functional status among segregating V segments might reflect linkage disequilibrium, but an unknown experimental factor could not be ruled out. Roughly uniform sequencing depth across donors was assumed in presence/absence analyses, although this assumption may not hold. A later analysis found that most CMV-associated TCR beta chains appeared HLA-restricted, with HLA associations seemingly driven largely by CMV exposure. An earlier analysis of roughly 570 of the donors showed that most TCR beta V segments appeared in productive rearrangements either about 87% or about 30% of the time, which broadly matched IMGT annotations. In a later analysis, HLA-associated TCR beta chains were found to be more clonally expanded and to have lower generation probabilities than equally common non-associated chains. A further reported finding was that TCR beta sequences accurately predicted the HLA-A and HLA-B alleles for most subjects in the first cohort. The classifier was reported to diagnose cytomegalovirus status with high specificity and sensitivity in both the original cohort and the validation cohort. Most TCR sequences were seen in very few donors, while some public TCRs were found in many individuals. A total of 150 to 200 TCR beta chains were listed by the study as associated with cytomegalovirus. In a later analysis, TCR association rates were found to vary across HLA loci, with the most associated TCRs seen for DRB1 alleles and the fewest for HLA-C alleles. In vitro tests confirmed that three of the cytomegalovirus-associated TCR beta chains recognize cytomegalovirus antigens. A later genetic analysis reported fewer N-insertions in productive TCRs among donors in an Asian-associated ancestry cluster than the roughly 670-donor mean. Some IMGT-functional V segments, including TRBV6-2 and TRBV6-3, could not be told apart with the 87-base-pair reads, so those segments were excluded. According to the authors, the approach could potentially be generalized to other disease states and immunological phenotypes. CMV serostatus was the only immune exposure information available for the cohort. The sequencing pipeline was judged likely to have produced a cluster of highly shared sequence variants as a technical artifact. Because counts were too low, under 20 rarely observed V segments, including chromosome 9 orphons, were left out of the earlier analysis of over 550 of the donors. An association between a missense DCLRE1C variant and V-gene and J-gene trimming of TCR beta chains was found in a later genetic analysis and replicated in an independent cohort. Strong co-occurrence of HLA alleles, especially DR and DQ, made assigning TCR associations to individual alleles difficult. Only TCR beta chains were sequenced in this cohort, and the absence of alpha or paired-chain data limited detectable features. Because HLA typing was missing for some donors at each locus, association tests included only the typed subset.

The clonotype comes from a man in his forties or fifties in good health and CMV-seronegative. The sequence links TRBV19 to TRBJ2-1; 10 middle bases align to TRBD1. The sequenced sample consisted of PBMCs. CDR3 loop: CASSVDRGPNEQFF. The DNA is TGTGCCAGTAGCGTCGACAGGGGGCCCAATGAGCAGTTCTTC.